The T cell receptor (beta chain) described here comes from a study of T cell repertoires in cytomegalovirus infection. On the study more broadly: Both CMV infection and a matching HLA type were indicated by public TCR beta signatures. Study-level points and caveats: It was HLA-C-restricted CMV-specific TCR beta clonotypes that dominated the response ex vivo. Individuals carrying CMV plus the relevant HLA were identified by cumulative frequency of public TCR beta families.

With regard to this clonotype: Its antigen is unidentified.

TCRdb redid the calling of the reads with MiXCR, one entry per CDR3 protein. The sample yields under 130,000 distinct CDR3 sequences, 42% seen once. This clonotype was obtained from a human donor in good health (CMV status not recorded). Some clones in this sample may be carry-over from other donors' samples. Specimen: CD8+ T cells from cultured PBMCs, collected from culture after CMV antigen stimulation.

The CDR3 spells CASSYPGVAKNIQYF. The CDR3 DNA is TGTGCCAGCAGTTACCCCGGGGTAGCCAAAAACATTCAGTACTTC. The chain carries TRBV6-5 and TRBJ2-4; possibly TRBD2 for D (5 bases). The CDR3 loop spans 15 amino acids. Looked up from germline, CDR1 is MNHEY and CDR2 is SVGAGI. V was shortened by 2 bases and J by 0 bases, with 8 bases between the two germline ends.